A single sample gave rise to the 26 T cell receptor beta chains below, sequenced in a study of radiotherapy plus CTLA-4 blockade in lung cancer. Assay: immunoSEQ multiplex PCR; the TCRdb copy retains only in-frame clones and omits some. The table shows about 59,000 clones, with 65% to 80% occurring only once. The sequencing used peripheral blood, collected from a patient treated with radiotherapy plus ipilimumab. The receptors here all came from a human donor with non-small cell lung cancer whose response to radiotherapy plus ipilimumab could not be evaluated.

In this sample, this clone turned up once. The gene calls are TRBV2 and TRBJ2-7; 16 bases agree with TRBD2. The CDR3 spans 17 residues. Germline loops: CDR1 SNHLY, CDR2 FYNNEI. V was pared by 7 bases and J by 1 base, with 7 bases of the junction left unmatched. DNA of the CDR3: TGTGCCAGCACCGGGACTAGCGGGAGGGCCGGTTCCTACGAGCAGTACTTC. Residues: CASTGTSGRAGSYEQYF.

The chain has TRBV6-1 and TRBJ1-5; 8 nucleotides align to TRBD1. Germline CDR1 is MNHNS and CDR2 is SASEGT. The CDR3 is 12 residues long. J gave up 6 bases and V 10 bases, and 5 bases lay outside the gene matches. CDR3 sequence reads: CATDRGGQPQHF. In DNA, the CDR3 is TGTGCCACCGACAGGGGTGGTCAGCCCCAGCATTTT.

V gene TRBV6-5 combines with J gene TRBJ2-5; a possible D gene is TRBD2 (6 bases). The CDR3 length is 14 residues. Per germline, CDR1 MNHEY and CDR2 SVGAGI. Between the trimmed V and J ends, which lost 5 bases and 9 bases, there was a span of 19 bases. Written as DNA, the CDR3 is TGTGCCAGCAGTAACCCCGTCCTGTGGGGGGCCCAGTACTTC. Its translation is CASSNPVLWGAQYF.

The chain has TRBV27 and TRBJ2-5; perhaps TRBD2 as D (6 bases). Looked up from germline, CDR1 is MNHEY and CDR2 is SMNVEV (reference sequence). This CDR3 has 13 amino acids. The ends were cut back, 3 bases at V and 11 bases at J, with 16 bases in the middle. CDR3 nucleotide sequence: TGTGCCAGCAGTTTCGGGGACTTCTCTGAGCAGTACTTC. This codes for CASSFGDFSEQYF.

In this sample, this clone turned up once. For the CDR3, the DNA is TGCGCCAGCAGCCAAGGATGGACTAGCTTGGCCAAAAACATTCAGTACTTC. The encoded protein is CASSQGWTSLAKNIQYF. The rearrangement uses TRBV4-1 and TRBJ2-4, with 8 bases aligning to TRBD2. Losses at the gene ends were 1 base for V and 1 base for J; bases not matched to a gene: 6. CDR1 is MGHRA and CDR2 is YSYEKL in the germline V gene. CDR3 length: 17 residues.

The V gene is TRBV6-5, the J gene TRBJ2-7; 7 bases fit TRBD2. CDR3 length: 14 residues. V lost 2 bases to trimming and J lost 3 bases; unmatched junction nucleotides: 4. Per germline, CDR1 MNHEY and CDR2 SVGAGI. In nucleotides, the CDR3 is TGTGCCAGCAGTTACGCGGCGGGAGACTACGAGCAGTACTTC. Protein sequence: CASSYAAGDYEQYF.

The rearrangement joins TRBV15 to TRBJ2-1; TRBD2 might be the D (6 bases). CDR3 length equals 17 residues. From germline, CDR1 is LNHNV and CDR2 YYDKDF (reference sequence). V lost 3 bases, J lost 2 bases, and 17 bases lay in between. The CDR3 sequence is CATSRALSGLTYNEQFF. CDR3 DNA: TGTGCCACCAGCAGGGCCCTCAGCGGGCTCACCTACAATGAGCAGTTCTTC.

The J gene is TRBJ2-7, the V gene TRBV5-1; perhaps TRBD1 as D (5 bases). This CDR3 region has 15 residues. V lost 0 bases and J 1 base, leaving 11 bases between the germline ends. CDR1 SGHRS and CDR2 YFSETQ come from the germline V gene. The CDR3 nucleotides are TGCGCCAGCAGCTTGGAAGGGGTTGCATCCTACGAGCAGTACTTC. It specifies CASSLEGVASYEQYF.

This rearrangement joins TRBV10-3 to TRBJ2-1, with 8 bases that match TRBD2. Trimming at V came to 3 bases and at J to 6 bases, leaving 7 bases not matched to a gene. Germline lookup yields CDR1 ENHRY and CDR2 SYGVKD. The CDR3 is 15 residues long. CDR3 amino acids: CAISDPSGRTNEQFF. The CDR3 DNA is TGTGCCATCAGTGACCCGAGCGGGAGAACCAATGAGCAGTTCTTC.

The gene calls are TRBV4-1 and TRBJ1-2; D is uncertain. V lost 1 base and J lost 4, with 13 bases in between. The CDR3 is made up of 15 amino acids. CDR1 and CDR2 (germline): MGHRA, YSYEKL. The CDR3 region is CASSQGPGVSYGYTF. CDR3 in DNA: TGCGCCAGCAGCCAAGGGCCCGGGGTTAGCTATGGCTACACCTTC.

This rearrangement joins TRBV5-1 to TRBJ2-5; D might be TRBD2 (5 bases). The last part of the DNA fits TRBJ2-7 better; the J call may be wrong. CDR1 and CDR2 from the germline V gene are SGHRS and YFSETQ. CDR3 size: 17 residues. The CDR3 here is CASSLAPLDQSSYEQYF. The CDR3, as DNA: TGCGCCAGCAGCTTGGCCCCACTAGATCAAAGCTCCTACGAGCAGTACTTC.

The gene calls are TRBV6-6 and TRBJ2-7, with a tentative D call TRBD1 (6 bases). Germline V gene sequence: CDR1 MNHNY, CDR2 SVGAGI (reference sequence). V lost 7 bases to trimming and J lost 0 bases, with 16 bases between them. The length of the CDR3 is 15 residues. CDR3 amino acids: CASTTGHYSSYEQYF. CDR3 nucleotides: TGTGCCAGCACCACGGGACATTATAGCTCCTACGAGCAGTACTTC.

The chain couples TRBV6-1 to TRBJ2-3, with 10 bases lining up with TRBD2. CDR1 is MNHNS, CDR2 SASEGT, per germline. The CDR3 covers 16 residues. Trimming removed 3 bases from V and 5 bases from J; junction bases left unmatched: 8. This chain's CDR3 is CASSDTQREGRDTQYF. The CDR3 DNA follows: TGTGCCAGCAGTGACACCCAGCGGGAGGGGCGAGATACGCAGTATTTT.

The rearrangement joins TRBV21-1 to TRBJ1-3; the DNA was not compared with TRBD1, the D call given in the table. TRBV21-1 is a pseudogene locus. The CDR3 length is 13 residues. In DNA, the CDR3 is TGTGCCAGCGTTCCAGGTGGTGGAAACACCATATATTTT. Protein: CASVPGGGNTIYF.

This clone was seen only once. The junction does not match germline at one end; this may be a read error. The chain has TRBV6-5 and TRBJ1-2; maybe TRBD1 (5 bases). The CDR3 contains 13 residues. Germline lookup yields CDR1 MNHEY and CDR2 SVGAGI. CDR3 loop: CASSYQQMGLGFF. The DNA of the CDR3 is TGTGCCAGCAGTTACCAACAGATGGGGCTCGGCTTCTTC.

This rearrangement joins TRBV19 to TRBJ1-5, with D unresolved. The CDR3 runs 15 residues. V lost 5 bases, J lost 0 bases, and 11 bases lay in between. Germline lookup yields CDR1 LNHDA and CDR2 SQIVND (reference sequence). This chain's CDR3 is CASSFDKYSNQPQHF. The CDR3 bases are TGTGCCAGTAGTTTTGACAAATATAGCAATCAGCCCCAGCATTTT.

This rearrangement joins TRBV5-6 to TRBJ2-3, with D perhaps matching TRBD2 (6 bases). Germline V gene data show CDR1 as SGHDT and CDR2 as YYEEEE. V lost 3 bases and J lost 5, with 19 bases in between. This CDR3 has 16 residues. CDR3 nucleotide sequence: TGTGCCAGCAGCTACGATTCCGGGACTTTGGTAGATACGCAGTATTTT. This encodes CASSYDSGTLVDTQYF.

The sample holds a few counts of this clone. The chain employs TRBV5-5 and TRBJ1-4, with D maybe TRBD1 (5 bases). CDR3 length: 15 amino acids. V was cut by 0 bases and J by 5 bases, with 11 bases left in between. The germline CDR1 and CDR2 sequences are SGHKS and YYEKEE (reference sequence). CDR3 loop: CASSLEYRINEKLFF. In DNA, the CDR3 is TGTGCCAGCAGCTTGGAATACAGGATAAATGAAAAACTGTTTTTT.

This chain joins TRBV18 and TRBJ2-7; possible D gene TRBD1, 7 bases. This CDR3 has 15 residues. Germline CDR1 KGHSH, CDR2 LQKENI. The V end lost 6 bases, the J end lost 2 bases, and 17 bases lay between the germline ends. CDR3 DNA: TGTGCCAGCTCGCGGGGACAGTCAGGTCCCTACGAGCAGTACTTC. This codes for CASSRGQSGPYEQYF.

The chain combines TRBV30 with TRBJ1-6, with TRBD1 matching over 9 bases. CDR3 length: 15 amino acids. The germline V gene has CDR1 GTSNPN and CDR2 SVGIG (reference sequence). Unmatched junction bases numbered 7, after V lost 0 bases and J lost 10 bases. Here the CDR3 reads CAWSVGTGTESPLHF. CDR3 DNA sequence: TGTGCCTGGAGTGTGGGGACAGGGACGGAATCACCCCTCCACTTT.

V usage is TRBV7-6 and J usage is TRBJ2-7, with TRBD1 identical over 7 bases. V shed 1 base and J 4 bases; nucleotides not matched to a gene: 10. This CDR3 is built from 16 residues. Germline CDR1 SGHVS, CDR2 FNYEAQ. CDR3 DNA sequence: TGTGCCAGCAGCTTAGGCCCGACAGGGAATGGTTACGAGCAGTACTTC. Protein sequence: CASSLGPTGNGYEQYF.

The chain combines TRBV6-6 with TRBJ1-1, with 7 bases fitting TRBD1. The V gene's germline CDR1 is MNHNY and CDR2 SVGAGI (reference sequence). This CDR3 is built from 15 residues. The V gene end was trimmed by 6 bases and the J gene end by 2 bases; junction bases not matched to a gene: 9. Here the CDR3 reads CASRPRQGLNTEAFF. In DNA form, the CDR3 reads TGTGCCAGCAGACCCCGACAGGGTCTCAACACTGAAGCTTTCTTT.

The V gene is TRBV28, the J gene TRBJ1-1; no clear D. CDR3 length: 15 amino acids. Deletions cut 1 base from V and 1 base from J, with 10 bases between. In germline, CDR1 is MDHEN, CDR2 SYDVKM. The CDR3 bases are TGTGCCAGCAGTTTATACGGGGAACAGAACACTGAAGCTTTCTTT. It codes for CASSLYGEQNTEAFF. The full variable domain, rest sourced from reference TRBV28 and TRBJ1-1, is DVKVTQSSRYLVKRTGEKVFLECVQDMDHENMFWYRQDPGLGLRLIYFSYDVKMKEKGDIPEGYSVSREKKERFSLILESASTNQTSMYLCASSLYGEQNTEAFFGQGTRLTVV.

The gene calls are TRBV2 and TRBJ2-7; no firm D call. CDR1 is SNHLY and CDR2 is FYNNEI in the germline V gene. The CDR3 is made up of 11 amino acids. Trimming removed 4 bases from V and 3 bases from J, with 4 bases in between. The CDR3 spells CASSVLYEQYF. In DNA, the CDR3 is TGTGCCAGCAGTGTACTCTACGAGCAGTACTTC.

The chain uses TRBV10-3 and TRBJ1-2, with no clear D. Germline CDR1 and CDR2: ENHRY and SYGVKD. The CDR3 contains 16 residues. V was pared by 1 base and J by 0 bases, with 12 bases between. CDR3: CAISELADYPNYGYTF. CDR3 DNA sequence: TGTGCCATCAGTGAGTTGGCGGACTATCCTAACTATGGCTACACCTTC.

CDR3 nucleotides: TGTGCCAGCAGGACCAGGGATCCAAGGTCTGGGGCCAACGTCCTGACTTTC. This sequence encodes CASRTRDPRSGANVLTF. The chain links TRBV27 to TRBJ2-6; perhaps TRBD1 as D (5 bases). Germline V gene lookup returns CDR1 MNHEY and CDR2 SMNVEV (reference sequence). CDR3 length equals 17 residues. The V end lost 6 bases, the J end lost 1 base, and 16 bases lay between the germline ends. The variable domain in full, with the rest retrieved from reference TRBV27 and TRBJ2-6, is EAQVTQNPRYLITVTGKKLTVTCSQNMNHEYMSWYRQDPGLGLRQIYYSMNVEVTDKGDVPEGYKVSRKEKRNFPLILESPSPNQTSLYFCASRTRDPRSGANVLTFGAGSRLTVL.